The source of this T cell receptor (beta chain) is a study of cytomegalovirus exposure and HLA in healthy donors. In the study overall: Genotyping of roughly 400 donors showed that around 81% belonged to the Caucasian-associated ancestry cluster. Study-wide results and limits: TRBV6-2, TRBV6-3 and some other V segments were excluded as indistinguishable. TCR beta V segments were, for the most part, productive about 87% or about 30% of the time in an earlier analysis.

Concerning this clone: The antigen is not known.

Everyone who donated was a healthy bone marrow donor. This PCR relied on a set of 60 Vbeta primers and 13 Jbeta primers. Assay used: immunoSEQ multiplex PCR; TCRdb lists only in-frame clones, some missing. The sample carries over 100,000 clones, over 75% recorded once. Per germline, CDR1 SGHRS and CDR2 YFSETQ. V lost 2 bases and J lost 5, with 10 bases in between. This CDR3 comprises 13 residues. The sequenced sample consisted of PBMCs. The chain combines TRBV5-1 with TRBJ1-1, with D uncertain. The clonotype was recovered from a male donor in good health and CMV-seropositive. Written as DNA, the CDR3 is TGCGCCAGCAGCTTAACAGCGGAGACTGAAGCTTTCTTT. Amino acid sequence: CASSLTAETEAFF. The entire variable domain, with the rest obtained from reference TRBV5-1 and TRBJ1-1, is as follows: KAGVTQTPRYLIKTRGQQVTLSCSPISGHRSVSWYQQTPGQGLQFLFEYFSETQRNKGNFPGRFSGRQFSNSRSEMNVSTLELGDSALYLCASSLTAETEAFFGQGTRLTVV.